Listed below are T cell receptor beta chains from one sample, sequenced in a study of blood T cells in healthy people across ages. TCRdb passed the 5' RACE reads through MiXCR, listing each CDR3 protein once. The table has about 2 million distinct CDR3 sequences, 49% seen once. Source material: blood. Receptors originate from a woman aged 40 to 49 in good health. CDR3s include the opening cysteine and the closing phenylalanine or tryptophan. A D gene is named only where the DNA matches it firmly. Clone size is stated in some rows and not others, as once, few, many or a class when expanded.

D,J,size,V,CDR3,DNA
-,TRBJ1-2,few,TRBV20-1,CSARSQGQNYGYTF,TGCAGTGCTAGATCACAGGGCCAGAACTATGGCTACACCTTC
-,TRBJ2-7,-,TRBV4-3,CASSHRTVSSYEQYF,TGCGCCAGCAGCCACAGGACGGTTAGCTCCTACGAGCAGTACTTC
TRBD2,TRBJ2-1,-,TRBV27,CASSNPGTRFYNEQFF,TGTGCCAGCAGTAACCCCGGGACTAGGTTCTACAATGAGCAGTTCTTC
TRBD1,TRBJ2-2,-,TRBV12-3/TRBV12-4,CASSSDRGWTGELFF,TGTGCCAGCAGTAGCGACAGGGGTTGGACCGGGGAGCTGTTTTTT
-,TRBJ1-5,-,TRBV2,CASSRQANQPQHF,TGTGCCAGCAGTCGACAGGCCAATCAGCCCCAGCATTTT
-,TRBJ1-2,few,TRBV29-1,CSVEEGTLLNGYTF,TGCAGCGTTGAAGAAGGGACATTGCTCAATGGCTACACCTTC
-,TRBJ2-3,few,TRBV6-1,CASSEVRTGTDTQYF,TGTGCCAGCAGTGAAGTTCGAACGGGCACAGATACGCAGTATTTT
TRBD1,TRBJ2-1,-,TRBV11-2,CASRFGTGGGDEQFF,TGTGCCAGCAGATTTGGGACAGGGGGCGGGGATGAGCAGTTCTTC
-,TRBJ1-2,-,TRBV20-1,CSALSGAETNYGYTF,TGCAGTGCACTCTCAGGGGCGGAGACTAACTATGGCTACACCTTC
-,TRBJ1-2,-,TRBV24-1,CATSGSSNYGYTF,TGTGCCACCAGTGGTTCCTCTAACTATGGCTACACCTTC
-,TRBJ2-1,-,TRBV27,CASSLRRADGSYNEQFF,TGTGCCAGCAGTTTGCGGAGGGCGGACGGCTCCTACAATGAGCAGTTCTTC
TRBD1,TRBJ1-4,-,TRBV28,CASSSTGWSEKLFF,TGTGCCAGCAGTTCGACAGGGTGGAGTGAAAAACTGTTTTTT
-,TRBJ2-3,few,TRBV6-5,CASSPGGVDTDTQYF,TGTGCCAGCAGTCCGGGGGGCGTCGACACAGATACGCAGTATTTT
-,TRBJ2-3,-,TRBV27,CASRDSAPDTQYF,TGTGCCAGCAGAGACAGTGCCCCAGATACGCAGTATTTT
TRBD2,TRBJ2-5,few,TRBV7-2,CASSLRVMRGAVETQYF,TGTGCCAGCAGCTTACGGGTGATGCGGGGGGCTGTGGAGACCCAGTACTTC
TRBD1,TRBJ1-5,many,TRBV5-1,CASSPGQGSNQPQHF,TGTGCCAGCAGTCCGGGACAGGGTAGCAATCAGCCCCAGCATTTT
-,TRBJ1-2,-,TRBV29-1,CSVGGNRASGYGYTF,TGCAGCGTTGGAGGGAATCGTGCTAGTGGCTATGGCTACACCTTC
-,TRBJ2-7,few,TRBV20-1,CSARAGSTYEQYF,TGCAGTGCGAGGGCAGGGAGCACCTACGAGCAGTACTTC
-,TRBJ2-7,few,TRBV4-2,CASRPSLGGYEQYF,TGTGCCAGCAGACCTTCTCTGGGGGGTTACGAGCAGTACTTC
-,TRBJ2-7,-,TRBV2,CASRRDKSYEQYF,TGTGCCAGCAGGAGGGACAAATCCTACGAGCAGTACTTC
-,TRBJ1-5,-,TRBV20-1,CSARESRGNQPQHF,TGCAGTGCTAGAGAGTCCAGGGGAAATCAGCCCCAGCATTTT
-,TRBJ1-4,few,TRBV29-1,CSVAGRMNEKLFF,TGCAGCGTGGCGGGACGGATGAATGAAAAACTGTTTTTT
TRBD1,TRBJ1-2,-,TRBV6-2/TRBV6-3,CASNAGTGAIYGYTF,TGTGCCAGCAATGCCGGGACAGGGGCTATCTATGGCTACACCTTC
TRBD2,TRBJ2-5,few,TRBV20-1,CRPKRGDQETQYF,TGCAGGCCCAAACGGGGGGACCAAGAGACCCAGTACTTC
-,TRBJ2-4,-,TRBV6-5,CASSYSSGGFLGERYF,TGTGCCAGCAGTTACTCGAGTGGGGGGTTCCTGGGCGAGCGGTACTTC
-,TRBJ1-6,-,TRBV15,CATSSQGNSPLHF,TGTGCCACCAGCAGCCAGGGCAATTCACCCCTCCACTTT
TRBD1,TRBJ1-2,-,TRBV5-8,CASSLPTGISGYTF,TGTGCCAGCAGCCTACCGACAGGGATTAGTGGCTACACCTTC
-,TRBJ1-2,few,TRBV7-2,CASSLMGSVDYGYTF,TGTGCCAGCAGCTTAATGGGGTCTGTTGACTATGGCTACACCTTC
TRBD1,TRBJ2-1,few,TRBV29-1,CSVENLDRAYNEQFF,TGCAGCGTTGAGAACCTGGACAGGGCCTACAATGAGCAGTTCTTC
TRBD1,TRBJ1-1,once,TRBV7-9,CASSGTGGLAEAFF,TGTGCCAGCAGCGGCACAGGGGGTTTAGCTGAAGCTTTCTTT
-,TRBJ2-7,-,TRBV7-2,CASSRNGPWNSYEQYF,TGTGCCAGCAGCCGTAACGGTCCCTGGAACTCCTACGAGCAGTACTTC
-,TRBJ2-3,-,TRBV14,CASSRRDPARQYF,TGTGCCAGCAGCCGCCGGGACCCAGCGAGGCAGTATTTT
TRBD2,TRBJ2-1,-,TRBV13,CASSKQGLAGEQFF,TGTGCCAGCAGCAAACAGGGACTAGCGGGCGAGCAGTTCTTC
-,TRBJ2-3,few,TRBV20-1,CSARRQARFSPDTQYF,TGCAGTGCTAGGCGACAGGCCAGGTTTTCCCCAGATACGCAGTATTTT
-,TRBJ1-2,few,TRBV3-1,CASSQVDRGYTF,TGTGCCAGCAGCCAAGTGGATCGGGGCTACACCTTC
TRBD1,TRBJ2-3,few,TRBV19,CASSMEKGATGTDTQYF,TGTGCCAGTAGTATGGAAAAGGGGGCAACAGGGACAGATACGCAGTATTTT
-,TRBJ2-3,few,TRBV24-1,CATSEGTLTDTQYF,TGTGCCACCAGTGAAGGGACTTTGACAGATACGCAGTATTTT
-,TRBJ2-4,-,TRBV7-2,CASSPSSTFAKNIQYF,TGTGCCAGCAGCCCCTCGTCCACCTTTGCCAAAAACATTCAGTACTTC
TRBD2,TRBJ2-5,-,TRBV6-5,CASGGLAGGLETQYF,TGTGCCAGTGGGGGGCTAGCGGGCGGGCTGGAGACCCAGTACTTC
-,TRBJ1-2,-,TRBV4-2,CASSQASQGLHGYTF,TGTGCCAGCAGCCAAGCCTCACAGGGACTGCATGGCTACACCTTC
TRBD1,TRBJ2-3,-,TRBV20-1,CSAREARLGDRPDYDTQYF,TGCAGTGCTAGAGAGGCTCGTCTCGGGGACAGGCCGGATTACGATACGCAGTATTTT
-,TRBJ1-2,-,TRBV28,CASSPLRGNYGYTF,TGTGCCAGCAGTCCACTCAGGGGAAACTATGGCTACACCTTC
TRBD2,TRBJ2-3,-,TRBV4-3,CASSQGTGLATDTQYF,TGCGCCAGCAGCCAGGGCACGGGACTAGCGACAGATACGCAGTATTTT
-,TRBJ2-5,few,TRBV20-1,CSARGVSQETQYF,TGCAGTGCTAGAGGGGTTAGTCAAGAGACCCAGTACTTC
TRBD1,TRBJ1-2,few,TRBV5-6,CASSFRDRVLFGYTF,TGTGCCAGCAGTTTCCGGGACAGGGTGTTATTTGGCTACACCTTC
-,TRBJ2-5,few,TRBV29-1,CSVDRGRLQETQYF,TGCAGCGTTGACAGGGGAAGACTACAAGAGACCCAGTACTTC
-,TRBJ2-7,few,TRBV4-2,CASSQDKLYEQYF,TGTGCCAGCAGCCAAGACAAACTTTACGAGCAGTACTTC
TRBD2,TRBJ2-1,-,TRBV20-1,CSARDLSSGGYNEQFF,TGCAGTGCTAGAGATCTCTCTAGCGGGGGGTACAATGAGCAGTTCTTC